Listed here are 26 T cell receptor beta chains from one sample, sequenced in a study of beta chain features in type 1 diabetes. No antigen is known for these receptors. General study results and limits: When Type 1 diabetes patients were examined, their TCRB CDR3s proved moderately but significantly shorter in all four CD4+ subsets.

Since all of the isolated RNA was reverse transcribed, expressed TCRB transcripts were what got sequenced. Sequencing was performed with immunoSEQ multiplex PCR; in TCRdb, only in-frame clones are kept and a portion is missing. The data contain roughly 150,000 clones, 9% to 12% of them singletons. The sequencing input was central memory CD4+ T cells from blood. These receptors were obtained from a young man with type 1 diabetes.

CDR3 bases: TGCAGCGCCCCGGCACTTGGGGCCACTGATACGCAGTATTTT. This gives the protein CSAPALGATDTQYF. V and J are TRBV29-1 and TRBJ2-3; D may be TRBD1 (5 bases). The CDR3 covers 14 residues. V dropped 7 bases and J dropped 6 bases, with 20 bases sitting between them. CDR1 is SQVTM and CDR2 is ANQGSEA in the germline V gene.

V is TRBV7-9 and J is TRBJ2-5, with D unclear. V was pared by 5 bases and J by 2 bases, with 9 bases between. The CDR3 runs to 13 residues. Germline CDR1 and CDR2: SEHNR and FQNEAQ (reference sequence). The CDR3 here is CASSPNSQETQYF. The CDR3 DNA reads TGTGCCAGCAGCCCTAACAGTCAAGAGACCCAGTACTTC.

This clone was seen more than once but under ten times. The V and J genes are TRBV11-2 and TRBJ2-2; TRBD2 matches 7 bases. The J segment lost 7 bases and the V segment lost 5 bases, leaving 10 bases of the junction unmatched. Germline CDR1 SGHAT, CDR2 FQNNGV. The CDR3 has 15 residues. In DNA, the CDR3 is TGTGCCAGCAGCCCGCGGACTAGTGGCTTCGGGGAGCTGTTTTTT. Protein sequence: CASSPRTSGFGELFF.

In this sample, this clone turned up a few times. The chain is built from TRBV11-1 and TRBJ2-2; 12 nucleotides agree with TRBD2. The CDR3 has 16 amino acids. Losses at the gene ends were 6 bases for V and 7 bases for J; bases not matched to a gene: 9. Germline V CDR1 and CDR2: SGHAT, FQDESV (reference sequence). CDR3 coding DNA: TGTGCCAGCAGTCATGGACTAGCGGGATATGGCGGGGAGCTGTTTTTT. Translating it yields CASSHGLAGYGGELFF.

This clone has just a few counts. The rearrangement uses TRBV4-3 and TRBJ2-3; D ambiguous. The V gene lost 0 bases and the J gene lost 2 bases, with 15 bases spanning the gap. CDR3 length: 17 amino acids. CDR1 is LGHNA, CDR2 YSLEER, per germline. The CDR3 reads CASSQETTQTYTDTQYF. The CDR3 coding sequence is TGCGCCAGCAGCCAAGAAACAACTCAGACTTACACAGATACGCAGTATTTT.

V usage is TRBV30 and J usage is TRBJ1-2; no clear D gene. Looked up from germline, CDR1 is GTSNPN and CDR2 is SVGIG (reference sequence). The CDR3 consists of 13 residues. V lost 0 bases and J lost 6, with 11 bases in between. CDR3 DNA sequence: TGTGCCTGGAGTGTAGCTCCGAATCATGGCTACACCTTC. Its translation: CAWSVAPNHGYTF.

The CDR3 DNA sequence: TGTGCCAGCAGCCTAGGGCGCCAGGGGGGTTTTGAGCAGTTCTTC. This sequence encodes CASSLGRQGGFEQFF. This rearrangement joins TRBV11-2 to TRBJ2-1, with D tentatively TRBD1 (7 bases). V was cut by 5 bases and J by 9 bases, with 20 bases left in between. The germline V gene encodes CDR1 SGHAT and CDR2 FQNNGV. The CDR3 runs 15 residues.

This rearrangement joins TRBV2 to TRBJ2-3, with TRBD2 matching over 8 bases. The CDR3 consists of 15 residues. J lost 1 base, V lost 6 bases, and 6 bases had no gene match. The germline V gene encodes CDR1 SNHLY and CDR2 FYNNEI. The CDR3 here is CASSGRTSRTDTQYF. Written as DNA, the CDR3 is TGTGCCAGCAGCGGTCGGACTAGCCGCACAGATACGCAGTATTTT. Drawing the rest from reference TRBV2 and TRBJ2-3, the complete variable domain is EPEVTQTPSHQVTQMGQEVILRCVPISNHLYFYWYRQILGQKVEFLVSFYNNEISEKSEIFDDQFSVERPDGSNFTLKIRSTKLEDSAMYFCASSGRTSRTDTQYFGPGTRLTVL.

This clone was detected only a few times. The chain employs TRBV2 and TRBJ2-1; 16 bases agree with TRBD2. The length of the CDR3 is 15 residues. The V gene end was trimmed by 6 bases and the J gene end by 13 bases; junction bases not matched to a gene: 9. Looked up from germline, CDR1 is SNHLY and CDR2 is FYNNEI. The CDR3 DNA reads TGTGCCAGCAGCCCTCCGGGACTAGCGGGAGGGTCCCAGTTCTTC. Translated, it gives CASSPPGLAGGSQFF.

This chain uses TRBV6-1 with TRBJ2-5; D is unresolved. The CDR3 runs to 14 residues. CDR1 is MNHNS and CDR2 is SASEGT in the germline V gene. The V end was cut by 5 bases, the J end by 2 bases, with 12 bases between. The DNA of the CDR3 is TGTGCCAGCAGTTTATGGAGTTGGCAAGAGACCCAGTACTTC. It codes for CASSLWSWQETQYF.

This rearrangement joins TRBV5-1 to TRBJ2-7; possible D gene TRBD2, 5 bases. This CDR3 contains 15 residues. Trimming shortened V by 2 bases and J by 0 bases, and 12 bases separated the two germline ends. CDR1 is SGHRS and CDR2 is YFSETQ in the germline V gene. The CDR3 loop is CASSFGSEISYEQYF. The CDR3, as DNA: TGCGCCAGCAGCTTTGGGAGTGAGATCTCCTACGAGCAGTACTTC. Full variable domain (outside the CDR3, taken from reference TRBV5-1 and TRBJ2-7): KAGVTQTPRYLIKTRGQQVTLSCSPISGHRSVSWYQQTPGQGLQFLFEYFSETQRNKGNFPGRFSGRQFSNSRSEMNVSTLELGDSALYLCASSFGSEISYEQYFGPGTRLTVT.

There are a few counts of this clone. The chain couples TRBV18 to TRBJ2-1, with TRBD1 as a possible D gene (6 bases). Germline V gene data show CDR1 as KGHSH and CDR2 as LQKENI. Trimming removed 2 bases from V and 9 bases from J, with 11 bases in between. The CDR3 sequence is 13 residues long. This CDR3 is CASSPFRGLEQFF. DNA for the CDR3: TGTGCCAGCTCACCATTCAGGGGCCTTGAGCAGTTCTTC.

This clone has a single count. This rearrangement joins TRBV19 to TRBJ2-1; 10 positions match TRBD2. Unmatched junction bases numbered 23, after V lost 8 bases and J lost 4 bases. This CDR3 is built from 20 residues. The V gene's germline CDR1 is LNHDA and CDR2 SQIVND (reference sequence). In DNA, the CDR3 is TGTGCCAGTCGGACCGGGGAAATGGATATAGCGGGAGGTTATTACAATGAGCAGTTCTTC. Amino acids: CASRTGEMDIAGGYYNEQFF.

The chain has TRBV11-3 and TRBJ2-3, with a tentative D call TRBD2 (5 bases). CDR1 is SGHNT, CDR2 YENEEA, per germline. The CDR3 loop spans 13 amino acids. The ends were cut back, 1 base at V and 4 bases at J, with 6 bases in the middle. The CDR3 nucleotides read TGTGCCAGCAGCTTAGGGACTGCAGATACGCAGTATTTT. Translating it yields CASSLGTADTQYF.

CDR3 nucleotides: TGTGCCAGCAGTTTCGCCGGGATCCCCCTCTACGAGCAGTACTTC. Amino acid sequence: CASSFAGIPLYEQYF. The chain uses TRBV28 and TRBJ2-7; D perhaps matches TRBD2 (5 bases). The V end was cut by 3 bases, the J end by 3 bases, with 15 bases between. This CDR3 contains 15 residues. Germline CDR1 and CDR2: MDHEN and SYDVKM.

This clone was seen more than once but under ten times. The chain combines TRBV5-1 with TRBJ2-5, with a weak D call TRBD2 (6 bases). Germline loops: CDR1 SGHRS, CDR2 YFSETQ. V was pared by 4 bases and J by 0 bases, with 10 bases between. This CDR3 region has 14 residues. The CDR3 DNA reads as TGCGCCAGCAGCGAAGAGCGGGACCAAGAGACCCAGTACTTC. It codes for CASSEERDQETQYF. Based on the CDR3 plus reference TRBV5-1 and TRBJ2-5, the full variable domain is KAGVTQTPRYLIKTRGQQVTLSCSPISGHRSVSWYQQTPGQGLQFLFEYFSETQRNKGNFPGRFSGRQFSNSRSEMNVSTLELGDSALYLCASSEERDQETQYFGPGTRLLVL.

The J gene is TRBJ2-3, the V gene TRBV5-4; the match to TRBD1 covers 8 bases. V lost 1 base, J lost 5 bases, and 9 bases stayed unmatched. This CDR3 comprises 16 residues. Germline values: CDR1 SGHNT, CDR2 YYREEE (reference sequence). CDR3 loop: CASSLTGGMGGDTQYF. In DNA, the CDR3 is TGTGCCAGCAGCTTGACAGGGGGTATGGGTGGAGATACGCAGTATTTT.

The chain links TRBV30 to TRBJ2-6; no clear D. Germline CDR1 reads GTSNPN; CDR2 reads SVGIG (reference sequence). V shed 4 bases and J shed 1 base, with 8 bases lying between them. The CDR3 spans 14 residues. The CDR3 nucleotides are TGTGCCTGGACGAGCGTTTCTGGGGCCAACGTCCTGACTTTC. This gives the protein CAWTSVSGANVLTF.

V gene TRBV15 combines with J gene TRBJ2-5; D remains unclear. The V end lost 2 bases, the J end lost 5 bases, and 9 bases lay between the germline ends. Germline CDR1 and CDR2: LNHNV and YYDKDF (reference sequence). The CDR3 length is 13 residues. The CDR3 loop reads CATSRPPQETQYF. The CDR3 bases are TGTGCCACCAGCAGACCACCCCAGGAGACCCAGTACTTC.

J is TRBJ2-7 and V is TRBV18; D perhaps matches TRBD1 (6 bases). V was shortened by 4 bases and J by 4 bases, with 11 bases between the two germline ends. This CDR3 is 13 amino acids long. From germline, CDR1 is KGHSH and CDR2 LQKENI. The CDR3 region has the DNA TGTGCCAGCTCACTCCAGGGGTTTTACGAGCAGTACTTC. The encoded protein is CASSLQGFYEQYF.

This clone was seen a few times. The chain uses TRBV4-1 and TRBJ2-5, with 13 bases lining up with TRBD2. The germline CDR1 and CDR2 sequences are MGHRA and YSYEKL. V shed 2 bases and J 3 bases; nucleotides not matched to a gene: 3. This CDR3 has 16 residues. The CDR3 DNA is TGCGCCAGCAGCCAACTAGGACTAGCGGGAGAAGAGACCCAGTACTTC. Translation: CASSQLGLAGEETQYF.

The V gene is TRBV5-1, the J gene TRBJ2-1; TRBD2 is a possible D gene (5 bases). V was trimmed by 3 bases and J by 5 bases, leaving 6 bases between them. The CDR3 sequence is 12 residues long. CDR1 is SGHRS and CDR2 is YFSETQ in the germline V gene. CDR3 sequence: CASSWGDNEQFF. Written as DNA, the CDR3 is TGCGCCAGCAGCTGGGGAGACAATGAGCAGTTCTTC.

This rearrangement joins TRBV30 to TRBJ1-6; 8 nucleotides match TRBD1. With V trimmed by 8 bases and J by 6 bases, 12 bases remained unmatched. The length of the CDR3 is 15 residues. Germline V gene sequence: CDR1 GTSNPN, CDR2 SVGIG (reference sequence). The CDR3 reads CARRQGSGGNSPLHF. Here the CDR3 DNA reads TGTGCCCGCAGACAGGGGAGCGGTGGTAATTCACCCCTCCACTTT.

There are a few counts of this clone. The chain couples TRBV19 to TRBJ1-5; no reliable D call. Germline CDR1 and CDR2: LNHDA and SQIVND (reference sequence). The CDR3 loop spans 13 amino acids. Trimming removed 0 bases at V and 7 bases at J, with 7 bases between. CDR3 sequence reads: CASSIEPRQPQHF. CDR3 bases: TGTGCCAGTAGTATAGAACCCAGGCAGCCCCAGCATTTT.

The gene calls are TRBV5-4 and TRBJ1-2; 9 nucleotides agree with TRBD1. Germline loops: CDR1 SGHNT, CDR2 YYREEE (reference sequence). J lost 3 bases, V lost 0 bases, and 6 bases had no gene match. There are 16 residues in the CDR3. This CDR3 is CASSLDWTGADYGYTF. The CDR3 region has the DNA TGTGCCAGCAGCTTGGATTGGACAGGGGCAGACTATGGCTACACCTTC.

The chain's CDR3 is CASSLVVLADTGELFF. The CDR3 coding sequence is TGTGCCAGCAGCTTGGTAGTACTAGCGGACACCGGGGAGCTGTTTTTT. This chain uses TRBV5-6 with TRBJ2-2; 8 nucleotides line up with TRBD2. This CDR3 spans 16 amino acids. V gave up 0 bases and J gave up 3 bases; unmatched junction bases: 4. CDR1 and CDR2 (germline): SGHDT, YYEEEE.